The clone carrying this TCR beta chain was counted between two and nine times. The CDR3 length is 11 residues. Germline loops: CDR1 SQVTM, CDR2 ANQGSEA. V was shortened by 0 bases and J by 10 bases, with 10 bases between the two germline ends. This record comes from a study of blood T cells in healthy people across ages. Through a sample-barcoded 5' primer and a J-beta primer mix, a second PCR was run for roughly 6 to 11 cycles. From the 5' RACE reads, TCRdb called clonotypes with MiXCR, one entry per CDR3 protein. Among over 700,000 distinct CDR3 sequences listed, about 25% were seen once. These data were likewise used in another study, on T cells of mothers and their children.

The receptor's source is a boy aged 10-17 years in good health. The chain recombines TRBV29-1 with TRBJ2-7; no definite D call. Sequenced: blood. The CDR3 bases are TGCAGCGTTGAAGATGCCGGTTTACAGTACTTC. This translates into CSVEDAGLQYF.